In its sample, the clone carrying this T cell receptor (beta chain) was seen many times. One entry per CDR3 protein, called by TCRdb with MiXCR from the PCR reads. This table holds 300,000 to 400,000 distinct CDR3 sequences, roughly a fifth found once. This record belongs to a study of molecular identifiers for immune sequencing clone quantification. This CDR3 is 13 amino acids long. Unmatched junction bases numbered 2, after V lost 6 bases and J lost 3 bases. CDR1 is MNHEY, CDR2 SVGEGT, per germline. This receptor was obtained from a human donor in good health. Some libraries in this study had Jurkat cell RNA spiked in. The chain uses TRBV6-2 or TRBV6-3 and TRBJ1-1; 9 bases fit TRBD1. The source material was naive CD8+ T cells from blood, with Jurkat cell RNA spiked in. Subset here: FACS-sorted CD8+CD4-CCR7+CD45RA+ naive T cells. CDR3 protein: CASRRQGDTEAFF. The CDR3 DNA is TGTGCCAGCAGACGACAGGGGGACACTGAAGCTTTCTTT.